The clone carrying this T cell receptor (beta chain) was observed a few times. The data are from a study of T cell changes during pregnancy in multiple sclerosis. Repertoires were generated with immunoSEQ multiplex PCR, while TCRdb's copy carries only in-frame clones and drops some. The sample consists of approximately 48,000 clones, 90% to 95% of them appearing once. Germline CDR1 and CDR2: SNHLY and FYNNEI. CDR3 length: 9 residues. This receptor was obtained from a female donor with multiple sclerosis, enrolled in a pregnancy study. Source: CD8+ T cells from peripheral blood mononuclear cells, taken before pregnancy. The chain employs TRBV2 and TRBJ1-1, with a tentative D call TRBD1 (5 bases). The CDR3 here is CAGGTEAFF. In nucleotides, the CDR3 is TGTGCTGGGGGGACTGAAGCTTTCTTT.